This T cell receptor (beta chain) comes out of a study of post-analysis software for immune sequencing data. Study-level results: A few TRBV segments appeared more often in patients than in controls, and TRBV5-6, TRBV5-1 and TRBV20-1 were among these.

From germline, CDR1 is SGHRS and CDR2 YFSETQ. This CDR3 is 12 amino acids long. V was cut by 4 bases and J by 4 bases, with 8 bases left in between. Unique molecular identifiers were built into the TCR beta cDNA libraries. One entry per CDR3 protein, called by TCRdb with MiXCR from the PCR reads. This sample yields roughly 800,000 distinct CDR3 sequences, of which about 43% are seen a single time; 4.9% belongs to the top ten. For this clonotype: Its antigen remains unidentified.

The receptor comes from a girl under 18 with multiple sclerosis. The chain has TRBV5-1 and TRBJ1-2; D is undetermined. Sequenced: blood. CDR3 coding DNA: TGCGCCAGCAGCCAAGACCTCTATGGCTACACCTTC. Its translation is CASSQDLYGYTF.